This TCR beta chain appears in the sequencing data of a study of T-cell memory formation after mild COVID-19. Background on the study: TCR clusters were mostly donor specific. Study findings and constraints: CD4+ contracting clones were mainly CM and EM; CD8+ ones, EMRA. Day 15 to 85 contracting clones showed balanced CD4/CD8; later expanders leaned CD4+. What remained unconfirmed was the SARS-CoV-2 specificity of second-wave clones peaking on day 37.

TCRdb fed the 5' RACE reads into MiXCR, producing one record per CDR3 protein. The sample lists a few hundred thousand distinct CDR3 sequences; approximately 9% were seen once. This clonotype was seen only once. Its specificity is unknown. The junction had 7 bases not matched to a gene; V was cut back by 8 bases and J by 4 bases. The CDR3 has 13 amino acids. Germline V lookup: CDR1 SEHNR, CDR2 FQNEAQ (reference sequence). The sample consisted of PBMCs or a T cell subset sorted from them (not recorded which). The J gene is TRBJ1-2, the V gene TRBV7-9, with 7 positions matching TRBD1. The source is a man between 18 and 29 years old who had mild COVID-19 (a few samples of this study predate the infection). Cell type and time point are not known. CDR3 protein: CASSDRILYGYTF. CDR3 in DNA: TGTGCCAGCTCGGACAGGATACTCTATGGCTACACCTTC.